Described below is a single T cell receptor (beta chain) sequence and its context. This record belongs to a study of T cell changes during pregnancy in multiple sclerosis. Per the germline V gene, CDR1 is LGHNA and CDR2 is YNFKEQ. The V end was cut by 1 base, the J end by 8 bases, with 9 bases between. The CDR3 totals 14 residues. Method: immunoSEQ multiplex PCR; TCRdb's copy keeps in-frame clones and lacks some. The sample includes around 30,000 clones, roughly 87% of them seen just once. V gene TRBV4-2 combines with J gene TRBJ1-6; D not certain. The receptor was derived from a female donor with multiple sclerosis, enrolled in a pregnancy study. The sample here was CD8+ T cells from peripheral blood mononuclear cells, taken before pregnancy. The CDR3 loop is CASSQVEGDSPLHF. The DNA for the CDR3 is TGTGCCAGCAGCCAAGTAGAAGGAGATTCACCCCTCCACTTT.